Below, 26 T cell receptor beta chains from the same sample are listed, as sequenced in a study of CD8 T cells in Susac syndrome. Reverse transcription of roughly 0.45 to 1 ug RNA was performed with random hexamers. TCRdb reanalysed the immunoSEQ multiplex PCR reads using MiXCR and keeps one entry per CDR3 protein. The sample contains 150,000 to 200,000 distinct CDR3 sequences, over 85% of which appear only once. Specimen: CD4+ T cells from PBMCs. The receptors derive from a human donor with multiple sclerosis.

This CDR3 is CASSHGQGVAETQYF. The CDR3 DNA sequence: TGTGCCAGCAGCCATGGACAGGGGGTCGCAGAGACCCAGTACTTC. This chain uses TRBV7-2 with TRBJ2-5; 10 bases are a match to TRBD1. The CDR3 contains 15 residues. Unmatched junction bases numbered 7, after V lost 5 bases and J lost 4 bases. Germline CDR1 is SGHTA and CDR2 is FQGNSA.

The chain couples TRBV5-1 to TRBJ1-5, with 8 bases matching TRBD1. CDR1 SGHRS and CDR2 YFSETQ come from the germline V gene. The CDR3 runs to 16 residues. Losses at the gene ends were 2 bases for V and 3 bases for J; bases not matched to a gene: 7. The CDR3 DNA reads TGCGCCAGCAGCTTAGGACAGGGCTCGCTCAATCAGCCCCAGCATTTT. As protein: CASSLGQGSLNQPQHF.

This clonotype was seen once. The V and J genes are TRBV3-1 and TRBJ2-5, with D unclear. CDR1 and CDR2 (germline): LGHDT, YNNKEL (reference sequence). The CDR3 length is 18 residues. V was clipped by 2 bases and J by 0 bases, with 19 bases between them. The CDR3 nucleotides read TGTGCCAGCAGCCAACACCAGGTCGGCTTTATGTACCAAGAGACCCAGTACTTC. Translated, it gives CASSQHQVGFMYQETQYF.

This sequence joins TRBV30 and TRBJ2-2; D is perhaps TRBD1 (6 bases). Germline V CDR1 and CDR2: GTSNPN, SVGIG (reference sequence). Trimming shortened V by 0 bases and J by 4 bases, and 6 bases separated the two germline ends. The CDR3 runs 13 residues. The CDR3 here is CAWSVQGTGELFF. The CDR3 nucleotides read TGTGCCTGGAGTGTACAGGGCACCGGGGAGCTGTTTTTT.

This chain links TRBV6-2 or TRBV6-3 with TRBJ1-2; the D is unclear. V lost 5 bases and J 4 bases, leaving 8 bases between the germline ends. The CDR3 is 12 amino acids. Germline CDR1 MNHEY, CDR2 SVGEGT. The CDR3 nucleotides read TGTGCCAGCAGTGACATCGGCTATGGCTACACCTTC. Its translation: CASSDIGYGYTF.

This clonotype was counted a single time. The chain carries TRBV7-8 and TRBJ1-3, with unresolved D. The ends were cut back, 5 bases at V and 2 bases at J, with 10 bases in the middle. This CDR3 contains 14 residues. Germline assignment: CDR1 SGHVS and CDR2 FQNEAQ. CDR3 loop: CASSRRAPGNTIYF. CDR3 nucleotides: TGTGCCAGCAGCAGACGGGCGCCTGGAAACACCATATATTTT.

This chain connects TRBV28 to TRBJ2-1; TRBD1 is a possible D gene (6 bases). V was shortened by 5 bases and J by 5 bases, with 16 bases between the two germline ends. From germline, CDR1 is MDHEN and CDR2 SYDVKM. The CDR3 runs to 15 residues. DNA for the CDR3: TGTGCCAGCAGTCCATGGGTAGGGACAAACAATGAGCAGTTCTTC. It is translated as CASSPWVGTNNEQFF.

J is TRBJ1-4 and V is TRBV19; D uncertain. This CDR3 is 11 amino acids long. The V and J ends lost 3 bases and 12 bases respectively, with 8 bases between them. Looked up from germline, CDR1 is LNHDA and CDR2 is SQIVND (reference sequence). The CDR3 region has the DNA TGTGCCAGTAGTATTCGGTCGGAACTGTTTTTT. The encoded protein is CASSIRSELFF.

The chain uses TRBV27 and TRBJ2-7; D is possibly TRBD1 (5 bases). V shed 8 bases and J shed 4 bases, with 15 bases lying between them. The CDR3 extends over 13 amino acids. Per germline, CDR1 MNHEY and CDR2 SMNVEV (reference sequence). The CDR3 region has the DNA TGTGCCAGCGCGGACGGAAACAGGTACGAGCAGTACTTC. Translating gives CASADGNRYEQYF.

The rearrangement links TRBV5-1 to TRBJ1-1; the D is unclear. CDR3 length: 13 amino acids. The germline CDR1 and CDR2 sequences are SGHRS and YFSETQ. V was shortened by 5 bases and J by 3 bases, with 11 bases between the two germline ends. The CDR3 sequence: CASSIGIDTEAFF. CDR3 nucleotide sequence: TGCGCCAGCAGTATTGGGATTGACACTGAAGCTTTCTTT.

J is TRBJ1-5 and V is TRBV4-3; 7 nucleotides match TRBD1. V gave up 5 bases and J gave up 6 bases; unmatched junction bases: 10. The CDR3 has 15 residues. CDR1 and CDR2 from the germline V gene are LGHNA and YSLEER. The CDR3 region is CASSAQTGAGQPQHF. The CDR3 DNA sequence: TGCGCCAGCAGCGCACAAACAGGGGCTGGTCAGCCCCAGCATTTT.

The V gene is TRBV6-5, the J gene TRBJ2-7; TRBD2 matches 8 bases. Germline CDR1 reads MNHEY; CDR2 reads SVGAGI. V shed 7 bases and J 6 bases; nucleotides not matched to a gene: 11. This CDR3 has 14 residues. The CDR3 nucleotides are TGTGCCAGCACCAACTCTGGCCGGGGGGGCGAGCAGTACTTC. Protein sequence: CASTNSGRGGEQYF.

V is TRBV6-2 or TRBV6-3 and J is TRBJ1-2, with 10 bases fitting TRBD1. Germline V CDR1 and CDR2: MNHEY, SVGEGT. V was clipped by 10 bases and J by 8 bases; unmatched bases: 10. CDR3 size: 13 residues. For the CDR3, the DNA is TGTGCCACCTCAGACCGGGACAGGGGCGGCTACACCTTC. Protein: CATSDRDRGGYTF.

The CDR3 is CASRFPGNYEQYF. The CDR3 region has the DNA TGTGCCAGCAGGTTTCCGGGGAACTACGAGCAGTACTTC. The chain recombines TRBV7-9 with TRBJ2-7; maybe TRBD2 (5 bases). The V end was cut by 6 bases, the J end by 3 bases, with 12 bases between. This CDR3 is 13 amino acids long. Germline CDR1 SEHNR, CDR2 FQNEAQ (reference sequence).

This clonotype was detected only a few times. The gene calls are TRBV18 and TRBJ1-1; D possibly corresponds to TRBD1 (6 bases). Trimming cost V 2 bases and J 1 base, with 8 bases left between them. The CDR3 has 14 residues. From germline, CDR1 is KGHSH and CDR2 LQKENI. The CDR3 nucleotides read TGTGCCAGCTCACCAAGGGGGACGAACACTGAAGCTTTCTTT. Amino acids: CASSPRGTNTEAFF.

V usage is TRBV7-9 and J usage is TRBJ1-3; D possibly corresponds to TRBD1 (5 bases). CDR1 and CDR2 (germline): SEHNR, FQNEAQ (reference sequence). Trimming took off 6 bases at V and 3 bases at J, with 18 bases between the two ends. CDR3 length: 16 residues. The CDR3 DNA reads as TGTGCCAGCAGTATGGACGGGGGAAGATTTGGAAACACCATATATTTT. Its translation: CASSMDGGRFGNTIYF.

The chain recombines TRBV27 with TRBJ2-3; TRBD2 matches at 12 bases. V gave up 5 bases and J gave up 2 bases; unmatched junction bases: 11. CDR1 and CDR2 (germline): MNHEY, SMNVEV (reference sequence). CDR3 length: 18 amino acids. The CDR3 sequence: CASSPRSLAGGNTDTQYF. DNA of the CDR3: TGTGCCAGCAGTCCCCGGAGCCTAGCGGGGGGGAACACAGATACGCAGTATTTT.

The chain employs TRBV12-3 or TRBV12-4 and TRBJ2-5; D is uncertain. V lost 2 bases and J lost 4, with 5 bases in between. This CDR3 region has 12 residues. The CDR3 reads CASSLITETQYF. For the CDR3, the DNA is TGTGCCAGCAGTTTAATAACAGAGACCCAGTACTTC.

The V call is TRBV11-2, the J call TRBJ2-3; D may be TRBD1 (5 bases). Trimming pared 5 bases from V and 2 bases from J, leaving 17 bases between. Germline V gene data show CDR1 as SGHAT and CDR2 as FQNNGV. There are 16 residues in the CDR3. The CDR3 is CASSAFVGADTDTQYF. In nucleotides, the CDR3 is TGTGCCAGCAGCGCTTTTGTTGGGGCAGACACAGATACGCAGTATTTT.

The chain combines TRBV20-1 with TRBJ1-4; TRBD1 might be the D (6 bases). This CDR3 comprises 14 residues. Trimming pared 6 bases from V and 8 bases from J, leaving 19 bases between. The V gene's germline CDR1 is DFQATT and CDR2 SNEGSKA (reference sequence). The CDR3 nucleotides read TGCAGTGCCACAAAGGGGGGGTTTGGGGAAAAACTGTTTTTT. Translation: CSATKGGFGEKLFF.

The gene calls are TRBV20-1 and TRBJ2-1; D might be TRBD1 (6 bases). Trimming took off 1 base at V and 14 bases at J, with 12 bases between the two ends. Germline assignment: CDR1 DFQATT and CDR2 SNEGSKA (reference sequence). This CDR3 is built from 11 residues. The CDR3 protein is CSARVNRVEFF. CDR3 coding DNA: TGCAGTGCTAGAGTTAACAGGGTGGAGTTCTTC.

V usage is TRBV3-1 and J usage is TRBJ2-1, with D perhaps given as TRBD1 or TRBD2 (6 bases each). Germline values: CDR1 LGHDT, CDR2 YNNKEL (reference sequence). Trimming shortened V by 3 bases and J by 4 bases, and 13 bases separated the two germline ends. This CDR3 contains 15 residues. The CDR3 sequence is CASSQGRGRYNEQFF. CDR3 nucleotides: TGTGCCAGCAGCCAGGGTCGGGGGCGGTACAATGAGCAGTTCTTC.

V is TRBV7-3 and J is TRBJ2-2; D unclear. The ends were cut back, 8 bases at V and 1 base at J, with 8 bases in the middle. The CDR3 runs to 13 residues. The germline gives CDR1 SGHTA, CDR2 FQGTGA. The CDR3 nucleotides read TGTGCCAGCTTAGGGATGAACACCGGGGAGCTGTTTTTT. Amino acids: CASLGMNTGELFF.

The chain uses TRBV4-2 and TRBJ2-7; TRBD2 agrees at 15 bases. The J segment lost 4 bases and the V segment lost 3 bases, leaving 4 bases of the junction unmatched. CDR3 size: 16 residues. From germline, CDR1 is LGHNA and CDR2 YNFKEQ. This CDR3 is CASSQGTSGGWYEQYF. The CDR3 region has the DNA TGTGCCAGCAGCCAGGGGACTAGCGGGGGGTGGTACGAGCAGTACTTC.

This sequence joins TRBV12-3 or TRBV12-4 and TRBJ1-5; D call uncertain. V lost 8 bases to trimming and J lost 0 bases, with 5 bases between them. This CDR3 contains 12 residues. CDR3 sequence (DNA): TGTGCCAGCTGCAATAGCAATCAGCCCCAGCATTTT. It encodes CASCNSNQPQHF.

V usage is TRBV27 and J usage is TRBJ2-1; D is uncertain. The germline V gene encodes CDR1 MNHEY and CDR2 SMNVEV (reference sequence). The CDR3 is 13 residues long. The V end lost 0 bases, the J end lost 8 bases, and 8 bases lay between the germline ends. The CDR3 sequence: CASSLSRPDEQFF. DNA for the CDR3: TGTGCCAGCAGTTTATCCCGCCCTGATGAGCAGTTCTTC.